This T cell receptor beta chain was sequenced during a study of shared clonotypes between healthy human individuals. Germline CDR1 and CDR2: MGHRA and YSYEKL. The germline V and J ends were trimmed by 0 bases and 7 bases, with 15 bases remaining between them. The CDR3 has 15 amino acids. The sample holds one count of this clone. Profiling relied on immunoSEQ multiplex PCR, and the TCRdb table lists in-frame clones only, not all of them. The sample holds about 690,000 clones; roughly 91% are singletons and the top ten take roughly 36%. The V and J genes are TRBV4-1 and TRBJ1-1; unclear D gene. Specimen: memory CD8+ T cells from PBMCs. Sample subset: CD45RO+ cells pooled with CCR7-negative TemRA cells. The receptor was derived from a man aged 18 to 35 in good health. Some clones in this sample may be carry-over from other donors' samples. The CDR3 DNA sequence: TGCGCCAGCAGCCAAGAAGGTAGGTTGGGAAGTGAAGCTTTCTTT. Protein: CASSQEGRLGSEAFF.